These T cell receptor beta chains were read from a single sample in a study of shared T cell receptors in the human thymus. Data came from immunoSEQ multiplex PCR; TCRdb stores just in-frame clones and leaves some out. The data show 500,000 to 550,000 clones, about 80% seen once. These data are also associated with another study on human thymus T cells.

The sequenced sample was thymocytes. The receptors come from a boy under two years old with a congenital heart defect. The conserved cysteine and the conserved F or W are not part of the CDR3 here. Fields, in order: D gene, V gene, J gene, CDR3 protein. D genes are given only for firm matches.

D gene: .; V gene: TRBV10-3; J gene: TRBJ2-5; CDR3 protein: AIRAVEQETQY
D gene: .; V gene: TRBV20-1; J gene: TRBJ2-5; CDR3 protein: SAKGEETQY
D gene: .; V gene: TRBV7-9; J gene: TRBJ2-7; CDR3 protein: ASSPTGPEQY
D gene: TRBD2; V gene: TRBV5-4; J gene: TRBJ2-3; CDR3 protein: ASSLCAAGVADTQY
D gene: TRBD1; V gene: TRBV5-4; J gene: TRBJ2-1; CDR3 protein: ATPGTGKVNEQF
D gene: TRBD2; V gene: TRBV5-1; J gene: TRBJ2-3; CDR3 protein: ASSPTLAVSTDTQY
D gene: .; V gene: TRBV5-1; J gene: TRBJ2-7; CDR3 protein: ASSFDSSSYEQY
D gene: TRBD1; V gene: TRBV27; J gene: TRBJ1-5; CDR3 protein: ASSPSGQGSQPQH
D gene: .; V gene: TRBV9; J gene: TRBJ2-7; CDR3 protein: ASSPRVAVSYEQY
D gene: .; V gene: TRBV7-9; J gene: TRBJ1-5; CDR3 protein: ASSLASGGNQPQH
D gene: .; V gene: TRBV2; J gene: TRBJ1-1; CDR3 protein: ASRRSFQTANTEAF
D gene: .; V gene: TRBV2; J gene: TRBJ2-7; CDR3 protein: ASRREVAGEQY
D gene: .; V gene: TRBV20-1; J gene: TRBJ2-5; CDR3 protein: SARDPETQY
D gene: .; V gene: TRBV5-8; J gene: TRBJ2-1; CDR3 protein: ASSLAPRRQF
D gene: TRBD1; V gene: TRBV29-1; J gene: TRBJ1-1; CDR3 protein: SADRVNTEAF
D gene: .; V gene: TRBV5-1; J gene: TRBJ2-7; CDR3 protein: ASSLEGEDSYEQY
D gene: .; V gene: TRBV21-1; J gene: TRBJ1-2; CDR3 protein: ASSPARGGGYGYT
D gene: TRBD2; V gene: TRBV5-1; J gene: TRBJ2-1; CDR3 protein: ASSFLSISGSQDNEQF
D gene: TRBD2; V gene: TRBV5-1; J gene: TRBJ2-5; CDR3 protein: ASSLDGLAGGRTQY
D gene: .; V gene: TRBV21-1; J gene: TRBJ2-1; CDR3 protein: ASSRPLAGGGNEQF
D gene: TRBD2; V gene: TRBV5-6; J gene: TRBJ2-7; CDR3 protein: ASSPGLAGGTDYEQY
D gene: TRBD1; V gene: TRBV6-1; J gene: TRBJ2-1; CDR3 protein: ASSFRTGRNEQF
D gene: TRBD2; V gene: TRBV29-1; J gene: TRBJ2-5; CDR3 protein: SVAGLALETQY
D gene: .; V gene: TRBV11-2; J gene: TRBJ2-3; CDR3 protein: ASSLGPGDTQY
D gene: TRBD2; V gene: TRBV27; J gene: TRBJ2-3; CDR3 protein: ASSLPDILDREAQY
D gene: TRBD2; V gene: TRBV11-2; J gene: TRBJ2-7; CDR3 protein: ASSSPPGLAGGQVEQY
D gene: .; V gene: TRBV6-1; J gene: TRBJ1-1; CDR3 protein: ASRSPRAAGTEAF
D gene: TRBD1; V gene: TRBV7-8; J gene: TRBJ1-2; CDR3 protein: ASSPHPRQGGNGYT
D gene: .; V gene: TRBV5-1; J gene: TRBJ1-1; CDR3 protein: ASRMVPQGCGNTEAF
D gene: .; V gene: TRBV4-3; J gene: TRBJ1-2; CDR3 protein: ASSQERRRGIYGYT
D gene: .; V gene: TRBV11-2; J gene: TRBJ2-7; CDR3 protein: ASSWTVYEQY
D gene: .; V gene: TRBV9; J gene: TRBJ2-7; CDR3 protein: ASSVRPQGRYEQY
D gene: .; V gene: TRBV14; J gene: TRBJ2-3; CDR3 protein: ASSQDLGTGASSTDTQY
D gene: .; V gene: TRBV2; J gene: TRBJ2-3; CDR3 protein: ASSEHGVDHQNTDTQY
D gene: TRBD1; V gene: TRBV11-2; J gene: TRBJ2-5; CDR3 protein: ASSFAGIRQGVQETQY
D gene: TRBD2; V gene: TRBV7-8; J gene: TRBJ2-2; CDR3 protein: ASSKEAGRGTGELF
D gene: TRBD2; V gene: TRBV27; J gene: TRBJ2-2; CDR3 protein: ASSSNGLAGVFTGELF
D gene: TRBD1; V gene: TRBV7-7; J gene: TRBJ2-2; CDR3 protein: ASSRDRVGELF
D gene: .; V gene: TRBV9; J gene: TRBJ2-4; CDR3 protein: ASSVGGSKNIQY
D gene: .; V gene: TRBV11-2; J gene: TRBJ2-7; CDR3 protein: ASSLAVRYEQY